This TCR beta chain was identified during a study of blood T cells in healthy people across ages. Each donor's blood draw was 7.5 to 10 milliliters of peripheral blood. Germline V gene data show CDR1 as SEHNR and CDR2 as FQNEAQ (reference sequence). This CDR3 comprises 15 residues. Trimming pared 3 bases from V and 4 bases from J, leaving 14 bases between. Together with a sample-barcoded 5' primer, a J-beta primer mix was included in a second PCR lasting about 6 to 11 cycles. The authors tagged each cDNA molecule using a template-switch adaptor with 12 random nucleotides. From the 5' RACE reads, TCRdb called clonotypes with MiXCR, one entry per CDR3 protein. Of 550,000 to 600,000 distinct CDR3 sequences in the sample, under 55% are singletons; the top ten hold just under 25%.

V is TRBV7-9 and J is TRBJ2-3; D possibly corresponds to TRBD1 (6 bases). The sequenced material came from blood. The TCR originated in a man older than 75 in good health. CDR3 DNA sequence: TGTGCCAGCAGCTTCCTGGCCAGGGGAGCAGATACGCAGTATTTT. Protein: CASSFLARGADTQYF.